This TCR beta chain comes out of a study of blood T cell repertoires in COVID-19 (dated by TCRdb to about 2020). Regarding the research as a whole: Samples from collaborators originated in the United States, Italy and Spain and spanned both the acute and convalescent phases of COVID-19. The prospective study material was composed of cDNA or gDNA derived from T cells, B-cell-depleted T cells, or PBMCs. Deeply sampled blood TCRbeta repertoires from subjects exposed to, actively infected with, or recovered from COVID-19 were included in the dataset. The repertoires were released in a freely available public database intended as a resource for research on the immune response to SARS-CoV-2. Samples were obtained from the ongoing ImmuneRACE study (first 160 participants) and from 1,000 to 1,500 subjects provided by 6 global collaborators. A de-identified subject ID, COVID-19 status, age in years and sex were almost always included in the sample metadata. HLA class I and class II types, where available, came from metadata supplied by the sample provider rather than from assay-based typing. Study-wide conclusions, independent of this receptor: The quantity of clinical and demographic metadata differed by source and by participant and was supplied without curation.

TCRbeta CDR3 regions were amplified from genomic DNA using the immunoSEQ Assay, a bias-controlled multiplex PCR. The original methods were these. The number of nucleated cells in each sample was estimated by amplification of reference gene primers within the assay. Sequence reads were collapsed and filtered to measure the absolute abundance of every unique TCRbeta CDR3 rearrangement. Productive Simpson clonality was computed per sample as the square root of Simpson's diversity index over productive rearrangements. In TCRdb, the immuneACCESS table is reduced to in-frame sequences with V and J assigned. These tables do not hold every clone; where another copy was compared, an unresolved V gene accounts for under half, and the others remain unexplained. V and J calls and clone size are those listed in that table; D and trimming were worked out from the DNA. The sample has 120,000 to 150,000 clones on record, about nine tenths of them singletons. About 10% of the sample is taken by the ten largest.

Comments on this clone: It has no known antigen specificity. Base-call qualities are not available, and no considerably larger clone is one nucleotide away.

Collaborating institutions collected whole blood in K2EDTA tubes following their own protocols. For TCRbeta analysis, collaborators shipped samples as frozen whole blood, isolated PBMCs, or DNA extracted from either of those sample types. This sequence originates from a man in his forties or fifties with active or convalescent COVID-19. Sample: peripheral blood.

The CDR3 corresponds to CASRQQGIRNQPQHF. The nucleotide sequence reads as follows: TGTGCCAGTAGGCAACAGGGGATAAGGAATCAGCCCCAGCATTTT. This chain is built from TRBV19 and TRBJ1-5; a stretch of 7 junction bases matches TRBD1. V is pruned by 6 bases and J by 4 bases, leaving 9 bases of the junction without a gene match. Counted from cysteine to phenylalanine, this CDR3 has 15 amino acids. Only the CDR3 DNA is retained, 45 bases long and in frame from the first base. CDR1 and CDR2 are drawn from the germline V gene (reference sequence): LNHDA, SQIVND.